This record concerns one T cell receptor (beta chain) sequence. Antigen specificity is unknown. This sample was included in a study of shared clonotypes between healthy human individuals. Study information: Per donor, three plates held CD4 naive cells, three held CD4 memory, two held CD8 naive and one held CD8 memory.

Whole-study findings and limits: Rarefaction curves obtained for sorted subsets showed sequencing incomplete despite large depth.

Losses at the gene ends were 7 bases for V and 8 bases for J; bases not matched to a gene: 9. This CDR3 is 13 amino acids long. Per germline, CDR1 MNHEY and CDR2 SVGAGI. Every subset's genomic DNA went evenly onto several immunoSEQ plates. The data were produced by immunoSEQ multiplex PCR, yet TCRdb's version contains in-frame clones alone and is incomplete. This table has about 2.3 million clones, approximately 93% appearing once. The rearrangement links TRBV6-5 to TRBJ1-1; 8 bases match TRBD1. Material: naive CD4+ T cells from PBMCs. The subset here: CD45RA+ positively selected. The sequence was collected from a man between 18 and 29 years old in good health. Some clones in this sample may be carry-over from other donors' samples. This CDR3 reads CASIRTGLMEAFF. CDR3 coding DNA: TGTGCCAGCATTCGGACAGGGTTAATGGAAGCTTTCTTT.